This TCR beta chain was obtained from a study of molecular identifiers for immune sequencing clone quantification. Points from the study as a whole: Single-cell amounts of spiked Jurkat TCR RNA were reportedly detectable among approximately 1 million naive cells.

Source material for naive CD8 libraries was roughly 18,000 to 1,000,000 sorted cells, with 10%, 30% or 50% RNA. Ten or more counts support this clonotype. As yet, its antigen is unknown. Using its own MiXCR run on the PCR reads, TCRdb lists one record per CDR3 protein. The table has around 470,000 distinct CDR3 sequences, around 21% seen once. The clonotype comes from a human donor in good health. Some libraries in this study had Jurkat cell RNA spiked in. The sample was naive CD8+ T cells from blood, with Jurkat cell RNA spiked in. Subset described: FACS-sorted CD8+CD4-CCR7+CD45RA+ naive T cells.

CDR3 DNA sequence: TGCAGCGGGACAGTTACCCAAGAGACCCAGTACTTC. Residues: CSGTVTQETQYF. The chain couples TRBV20-1 to TRBJ2-5; 7 bases align to TRBD1. Germline values: CDR1 DFQATT, CDR2 SNEGSKA (reference sequence). This CDR3 is 12 amino acids long.